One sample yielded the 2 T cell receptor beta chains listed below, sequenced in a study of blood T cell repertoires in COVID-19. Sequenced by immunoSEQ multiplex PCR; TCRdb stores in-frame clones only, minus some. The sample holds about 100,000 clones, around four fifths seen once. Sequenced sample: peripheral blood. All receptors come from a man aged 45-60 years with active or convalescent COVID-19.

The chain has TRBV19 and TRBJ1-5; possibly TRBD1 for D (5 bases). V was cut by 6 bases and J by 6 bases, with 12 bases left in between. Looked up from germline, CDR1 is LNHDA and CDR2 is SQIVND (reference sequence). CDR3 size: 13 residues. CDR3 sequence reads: CASSPSGIQPQHF. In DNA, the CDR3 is TGTGCCAGTAGCCCATCAGGGATTCAGCCCCAGCATTTT.

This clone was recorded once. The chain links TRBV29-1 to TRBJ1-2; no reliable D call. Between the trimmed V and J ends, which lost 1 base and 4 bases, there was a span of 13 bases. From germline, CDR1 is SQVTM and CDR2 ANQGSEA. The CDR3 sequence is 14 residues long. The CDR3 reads CSVEGQDSFYGYTF. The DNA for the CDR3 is TGCAGCGTTGAAGGGCAGGACTCATTCTATGGCTACACCTTC.